A single sample gave rise to the 5 T cell receptor beta chains below, sequenced in a study of T cells after yellow fever vaccination. TCRdb re-analysed the 5' RACE reads in MiXCR, keeping a single row per CDR3 protein. The table has more than 200,000 distinct CDR3 sequences, over 3% seen once. Material: PBMCs, obtained 15 days after the yellow fever booster vaccination. The receptors derive from a man between 18 and 35 years old who received the YFV17D yellow fever vaccine.

The table lists this clonotype with many counts. This rearrangement joins TRBV12-3 or TRBV12-4 to TRBJ1-1; D is unclear. With 7 bases removed from V and 4 bases from J, the gap between germline ends came to 19 bases. This CDR3 comprises 15 residues. The CDR3 sequence is CASIPPPTGGTEAFF. The CDR3 DNA is TGTGCCAGCATTCCCCCCCCCACGGGAGGCACTGAAGCTTTCTTT.

This clonotype was detected many times. The chain carries TRBV9 and TRBJ2-3, with 11 nucleotides matching TRBD2. V dropped 3 bases and J dropped 6; count of bases not matched to a gene: 6. The CDR3 consists of 15 residues. Per germline, CDR1 SGDLS and CDR2 YYNGEE. The CDR3 coding sequence is TGTGCCAGCAGCGAGACTAGCGGGGAGGGGGATACGCAGTATTTT. This codes for CASSETSGEGDTQYF.

This clonotype has at least ten counts. The V and J genes are TRBV5-1 and TRBJ2-3, with D hard to call. Germline V gives CDR1 SGHRS, CDR2 YFSETQ. Trimming shortened V by 4 bases and J by 2 bases, and 11 bases separated the two germline ends. This CDR3 comprises 14 residues. CDR3 nucleotide sequence: TGCGCCAGCAGCAGCCAGGCCCCCACAGATACGCAGTATTTT. Residues: CASSSQAPTDTQYF.

This clonotype showed up many times. The rearrangement joins TRBV3-1 to TRBJ2-1; TRBD2 aligns across 11 bases. V was clipped by 0 bases and J by 6 bases; unmatched bases: 4. The CDR3 extends over 16 amino acids. Germline V gene data show CDR1 as LGHDT and CDR2 as YNNKEL (reference sequence). The CDR3 spells CASSQDGLAGGNEQFF. CDR3 DNA: TGTGCCAGCAGCCAAGATGGGCTAGCGGGGGGCAATGAGCAGTTCTTC.

This clonotype was seen ten or more times. V usage is TRBV5-5 and J usage is TRBJ2-5; D call uncertain. The V and J ends lost 4 bases and 1 base respectively, with 14 bases between them. The CDR3 loop spans 15 amino acids. Germline CDR1 and CDR2: SGHKS and YYEKEE (reference sequence). Here the CDR3 reads CASSLHLASQETQYF. CDR3 sequence (DNA): TGTGCCAGCAGCCTACACTTAGCATCCCAAGAGACCCAGTACTTC.